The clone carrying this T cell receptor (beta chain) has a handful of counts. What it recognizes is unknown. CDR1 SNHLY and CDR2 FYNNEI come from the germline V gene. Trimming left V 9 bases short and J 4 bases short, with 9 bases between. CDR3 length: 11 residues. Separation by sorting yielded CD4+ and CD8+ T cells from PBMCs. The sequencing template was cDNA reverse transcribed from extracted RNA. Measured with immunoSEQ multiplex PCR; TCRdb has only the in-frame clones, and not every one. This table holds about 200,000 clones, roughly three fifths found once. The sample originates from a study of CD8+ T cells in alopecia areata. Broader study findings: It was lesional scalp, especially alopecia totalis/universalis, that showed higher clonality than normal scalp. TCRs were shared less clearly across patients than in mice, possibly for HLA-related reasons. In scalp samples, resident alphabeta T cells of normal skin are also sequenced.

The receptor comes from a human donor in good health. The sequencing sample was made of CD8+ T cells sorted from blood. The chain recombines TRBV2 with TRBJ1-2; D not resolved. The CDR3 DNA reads TGTGCCAGTGGAGAATTCTATGGCTACACCTTC. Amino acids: CASGEFYGYTF.